This T cell receptor (beta chain) was captured by sequencing in a study of OX40 agonist ivuxolimab in advanced cancers. General study findings and limits: At 0.1-3.0 mg/kg, partial responders had clonal expansion among the lowest observed.

The data were produced by immunoSEQ multiplex PCR, yet TCRdb's version contains in-frame clones alone and is incomplete. The profile shows around 70,000 clones, around 88% of them singletons. Concerning this clone: The antigen is undetermined.

CDR1 is SQVTM, CDR2 ANQGSEA, per germline. The CDR3 spans 12 residues. V lost 8 bases to trimming and J lost 3 bases, with 10 bases between them. Excluded were patients having autoimmune disease history or systemic immunosuppression. Baseline was the first blood sampling point, followed by cycle 4 day 1 and cycle 7 day 1. J is TRBJ2-2 and V is TRBV29-1; D is uncertain. The receptor was derived from an adult with an advanced solid tumor such as melanoma, head and neck, liver or kidney cancer. This sample comprised CD4+ or CD8+ T cells sorted from blood, obtained in a trial of the OX40 agonist ivuxolimab. The CDR3 DNA reads TGCAGCTGCCAGGCGTACACCGGGGAGCTGTTTTTT. It codes for CSCQAYTGELFF.